Presented here are 30 T cell receptor beta chains from one specimen sequenced in a study of cytomegalovirus exposure and HLA in healthy donors. 60 Vbeta and 13 Jbeta primers were used in PCR. Sequencing used immunoSEQ multiplex PCR; TCRdb keeps in-frame clones, though not all of them. The data contain around 92,000 clones, over 70% of them singletons. Sequenced sample: PBMCs. The receptors originated from a girl aged 2 to 9 in good health and CMV-seropositive.

This clone was picked up one time. The chain links TRBV28 to TRBJ1-1; maybe TRBD1 (6 bases). The CDR3 covers 15 residues. Germline V gene lookup returns CDR1 MDHEN and CDR2 SYDVKM. V lost 2 bases, J lost 6 bases, and 16 bases lay in between. The CDR3 nucleotides are TGTGCCAGCAGTTTAGGGGGATGGGGGGGCCCTGAAGCTTTCTTT. It is translated as CASSLGGWGGPEAFF. The complete variable domain, with remaining parts taken from reference TRBV28 and TRBJ1-1, reads DVKVTQSSRYLVKRTGEKVFLECVQDMDHENMFWYRQDPGLGLRLIYFSYDVKMKEKGDIPEGYSVSREKKERFSLILESASTNQTSMYLCASSLGGWGGPEAFFGQGTRLTVV.

This sequence joins TRBV6-1 and TRBJ2-3; D may be TRBD2 (6 bases). V lost 4 bases, J lost 0 bases, and 17 bases lay in between. This CDR3 comprises 17 residues. Germline CDR1 reads MNHNS; CDR2 reads SASEGT. DNA for the CDR3: TGTGCCAGCAGTGCCAGACTAGTCCCGATTAGCACAGATACGCAGTATTTT. It encodes CASSARLVPISTDTQYF.

The rearrangement joins TRBV9 to TRBJ1-2; TRBD1 is a possible D gene (5 bases). Germline V lookup: CDR1 SGDLS, CDR2 YYNGEE. V lost 6 bases to trimming and J lost 4 bases, with 7 bases between them. The CDR3 runs to 11 residues. The CDR3 sequence: CASTGGYGYTF. The CDR3 bases are TGTGCCAGCACGGGGGGCTATGGCTACACCTTC.

The chain employs TRBV28 and TRBJ2-7; D remains ambiguous. V was trimmed by 8 bases and J by 4 bases, leaving 21 bases between them. There are 15 residues in the CDR3. Germline V lookup: CDR1 MDHEN, CDR2 SYDVKM. The CDR3 is CASRSVFAEVYEQYF. CDR3 coding DNA: TGTGCCAGCCGGAGTGTATTTGCAGAAGTGTACGAGCAGTACTTC. Combining the CDR3 with reference TRBV28 and TRBJ2-7 gives the whole variable domain DVKVTQSSRYLVKRTGEKVFLECVQDMDHENMFWYRQDPGLGLRLIYFSYDVKMKEKGDIPEGYSVSREKKERFSLILESASTNQTSMYLCASRSVFAEVYEQYFGPGTRLTVT.

Worth noting for this clone: A read error may produce the germline difference seen at one junction end. This sequence joins TRBV6-4 and TRBJ2-2, with unresolved D. This CDR3 has 13 residues. The germline CDR1 and CDR2 sequences are MRHNA and SNTAGT. The CDR3 loop is CASSDTNSGELFF. The CDR3 DNA reads TGTGCCAGCAGTGACACGAACTCCGGGGAGCTGTTTTTT.

The chain uses TRBV2 and TRBJ1-6, with D unclear. CDR1 and CDR2 (germline): SNHLY, FYNNEI. The CDR3 runs 16 residues. V was pared by 6 bases and J by 0 bases, with 12 bases between. CDR3 residues: CASRVDGSSYNSPLHF. The CDR3, as DNA: TGTGCCAGCAGGGTCGACGGGAGCTCCTATAATTCACCCCTCCACTTT.

V is TRBV10-3 and J is TRBJ1-1, with TRBD1 matching over 8 bases. V shed 0 bases and J 3 bases; nucleotides not matched to a gene: 6. The CDR3 runs 16 residues. CDR1 ENHRY and CDR2 SYGVKD come from the germline V gene. The CDR3 here is CAISESGRGRDTEAFF. For the CDR3, the DNA is TGTGCCATCAGTGAGTCGGGCAGGGGGCGAGACACTGAAGCTTTCTTT.

This clone was seen only once. J is TRBJ1-5 and V is TRBV6-6, with D hard to call. Germline CDR1 MNHNY, CDR2 SVGAGI (reference sequence). V was cut by 8 bases and J by 6 bases, with 11 bases left in between. This CDR3 comprises 12 residues. In nucleotides, the CDR3 is TGTGCCAGCCTGAAGGAGGGTCAGCCCCAGCATTTT. This sequence encodes CASLKEGQPQHF.

The chain links TRBV5-1 to TRBJ1-2; TRBD1 matches at 11 bases. CDR3 length equals 14 residues. Germline CDR1 and CDR2: SGHRS and YFSETQ. V dropped 3 bases and J dropped 6; count of bases not matched to a gene: 4. The CDR3 coding sequence is TGCGCCAGCAGCTCCGGACAGGGGGCACATGGCTACACCTTC. Translation gives CASSSGQGAHGYTF.

CDR3 DNA sequence: TGCGCCAGCAGCTTGGAAGGCGGCGTTAGCAATCAGCCCCAGCATTTT. This translates into CASSLEGGVSNQPQHF. The rearrangement uses TRBV5-1 and TRBJ1-5; no definite D call. V lost 0 bases and J lost 0, with 10 bases in between. Germline CDR1 reads SGHRS; CDR2 reads YFSETQ. The CDR3 has 16 amino acids. Full variable domain (rest looked up from reference TRBV5-1 and TRBJ1-5): KAGVTQTPRYLIKTRGQQVTLSCSPISGHRSVSWYQQTPGQGLQFLFEYFSETQRNKGNFPGRFSGRQFSNSRSEMNVSTLELGDSALYLCASSLEGGVSNQPQHFGDGTRLSIL.

The sample holds one count of this clone. The chain joins TRBV25-1 to TRBJ2-7; TRBD2 matches at 10 bases. The CDR3 contains 17 residues. Losses at the gene ends were 2 bases for V and 5 bases for J; bases not matched to a gene: 12. Germline CDR1 MGHDK, CDR2 SYGVNS. CDR3 bases: TGTGCCAGCAGTGAACCGCCTTCACTAGCGGGAAGTCACGAGCAGTACTTC. Protein product: CASSEPPSLAGSHEQYF.

This clone was observed a handful of times. The chain uses TRBV2 and TRBJ1-5; 7 bases line up with TRBD1. The germline V gene encodes CDR1 SNHLY and CDR2 FYNNEI. Losses at the gene ends were 5 bases for V and 0 bases for J; bases not matched to a gene: 7. The CDR3 is 16 amino acids. The CDR3, as DNA: TGTGCCAGCAGTAAGGGACAGTTGTATAGCAATCAGCCCCAGCATTTT. It specifies CASSKGQLYSNQPQHF.

The rearrangement joins TRBV27 to TRBJ1-1; a weak D match, TRBD1 (5 bases). CDR3 length: 15 amino acids. The V gene's germline CDR1 is MNHEY and CDR2 SMNVEV (reference sequence). The germline V and J ends were trimmed by 8 bases and 0 bases, with 16 bases remaining between them. In DNA, the CDR3 is TGTGCCAGCTACCCCTTAGGACACGTGAACACTGAAGCTTTCTTT. Its translation: CASYPLGHVNTEAFF.

Comment on this clone: This CDR3 is also generated by other DNA sequences in the sample. The genes are TRBV6-5 and TRBJ1-1; D uncertain. The length of the CDR3 is 13 residues. Trimming pared 0 bases from V and 0 bases from J, leaving 2 bases between. Germline CDR1 reads MNHEY; CDR2 reads SVGAGI. CDR3 nucleotide sequence: TGTGCCAGCAGTTACTCTATGAACACTGAAGCTTTCTTT. Translated, it gives CASSYSMNTEAFF.

The chain links TRBV6-5 to TRBJ2-5; TRBD2 matches at 8 bases. The J call may be mistaken, given a closer DNA end match to TRBJ2-7. CDR1 is MNHEY, CDR2 SVGAGI, per germline. This CDR3 is 15 amino acids long. The CDR3 protein is CASSYGKLAVYEQYF. In DNA, the CDR3 is TGTGCCAGCAGTTACGGGAAACTAGCGGTCTACGAGCAGTACTTC.

In its sample, this clone was seen a few times. The chain is built from TRBV5-1 and TRBJ2-1; TRBD2 aligns across 9 bases. The CDR3 runs 15 residues. Germline CDR1 is SGHRS and CDR2 is YFSETQ. Losses at the gene ends were 1 base for V and 9 bases for J; bases not matched to a gene: 8. The CDR3 DNA follows: TGCGCCAGCAGCTTGAGTAGCGGGAGTGGCAGTGAGCAGTTCTTC. It specifies CASSLSSGSGSEQFF.

The genes are TRBV6-5 and TRBJ1-5; D call uncertain. The CDR3 runs to 14 residues. From germline, CDR1 is MNHEY and CDR2 SVGAGI. V lost 2 bases to trimming and J lost 2 bases, with 7 bases between them. CDR3 sequence reads: CASSYIQGNQPQHF. In DNA, the CDR3 is TGTGCCAGCAGTTACATCCAGGGCAATCAGCCCCAGCATTTT.

The chain employs TRBV11-3 and TRBJ2-1; 7 nucleotides agree with TRBD2. Germline assignment: CDR1 SGHNT and CDR2 YENEEA. After removal of 1 base from V and 5 bases from J, the junction contained 8 bases not matched to a gene. CDR3 length equals 16 residues. This chain's CDR3 is CASSLGVQRGNNEQFF. DNA of the CDR3: TGTGCCAGCAGCTTAGGGGTCCAGCGGGGTAACAATGAGCAGTTCTTC.

V is TRBV5-1 and J is TRBJ2-3; tentative D call: TRBD1 (6 bases). Looked up from germline, CDR1 is SGHRS and CDR2 is YFSETQ. Trimming stripped 4 bases from V and 2 bases from J, with 14 bases between. The CDR3 spans 15 residues. DNA for the CDR3: TGCGCCAGCAGCCCGGGACATGTGGACACAGATACGCAGTATTTT. This sequence encodes CASSPGHVDTDTQYF.

This chain uses TRBV4-3 with TRBJ2-6; tentatively, D is TRBD2 (6 bases). The CDR3 runs to 17 residues. Trimming shortened V by 0 bases and J by 2 bases, and 11 bases separated the two germline ends. Looked up from germline, CDR1 is LGHNA and CDR2 is YSLEER. CDR3 DNA sequence: TGCGCCAGCAGCCAAGATCTTGGCGGGGCTGGGGCCAACGTCCTGACTTTC. It yields the protein CASSQDLGGAGANVLTF.

The chain recombines TRBV11-3 with TRBJ1-3; tentatively, D is TRBD1 (6 bases). Trimming cost V 4 bases and J 4 bases, with 8 bases left between them. The CDR3 extends over 13 amino acids. Germline CDR1 reads SGHNT; CDR2 reads YENEEA. The DNA of the CDR3 is TGTGCCAGCAGCTCGACAGGAGGAAACACCATATATTTT. Its translation is CASSSTGGNTIYF.

As for this clone: At one of its ends the junction is not consistent with the germline gene, which may arise from a read error. This chain connects TRBV6-5 to TRBJ2-1; TRBD2 matches 10 bases. Germline values: CDR1 MNHEY, CDR2 SVGAGI. The CDR3 loop spans 15 amino acids. The CDR3 region has the DNA TGTGCCAGCAGTGACTCTAGCGGGAGTCCCAATGAGCAGTTCTTC. Encoded protein: CASSDSSGSPNEQFF.

There are a few counts of this clone. This chain uses TRBV18 with TRBJ2-1, with D tentatively TRBD2 (6 bases). Between the trimmed V and J ends, which lost 3 bases and 5 bases, there was a span of 11 bases. This CDR3 comprises 14 residues. Looked up from germline, CDR1 is KGHSH and CDR2 is LQKENI. CDR3 in amino acids: CASSPAGLNNEQFF. DNA of the CDR3: TGTGCCAGCTCACCGGCGGGACTTAACAATGAGCAGTTCTTC.

The V gene is TRBV18, the J gene TRBJ1-1; unclear D gene. The CDR3 sequence is 13 residues long. Per the germline V gene, CDR1 is KGHSH and CDR2 is LQKENI. Between the trimmed V and J ends, which lost 3 bases and 0 bases, there was a span of 5 bases. In DNA form, the CDR3 reads TGTGCCAGCTCACCGAGATTGAACACTGAAGCTTTCTTT. This gives the protein CASSPRLNTEAFF.

This chain uses TRBV14 with TRBJ1-2, with a possible D match to TRBD1 (6 bases). Germline CDR1 reads SGHDN; CDR2 reads FVKESK. There are 16 residues in the CDR3. The V gene lost 0 bases and the J gene lost 4 bases, with 15 bases spanning the gap. The CDR3 DNA is TGTGCCAGCAGCCAAGAAGAACAGGGCTTCCTCTATGGCTACACCTTC. Amino acids: CASSQEEQGFLYGYTF. Complete variable domain (other parts from reference TRBV14 and TRBJ1-2): EAGVTQFPSHSVIEKGQTVTLRCDPISGHDNLYWYRRVMGKEIKFLLHFVKESKQDESGMPNNRFLAERTGGTYSTLKVQPAELEDSGVYFCASSQEEQGFLYGYTFGSGTRLTVV.

The CDR3 protein is CASSGVDRINQPQHF. The CDR3 DNA reads as TGTGCCAGCAGTGGAGTGGACAGAATAAATCAGCCCCAGCATTTT. The chain carries TRBV2 and TRBJ1-5, with D perhaps TRBD1 (6 bases). CDR1 and CDR2 from the germline V gene are SNHLY and FYNNEI. The germline V and J ends were trimmed by 4 bases and 4 bases, with 14 bases remaining between them. CDR3 length: 15 amino acids.

This clone was counted once. The gene calls are TRBV28 and TRBJ1-2; D not certain. With 6 bases removed from V and 4 bases from J, the gap between germline ends came to 15 bases. This CDR3 region has 14 residues. Looked up from germline, CDR1 is MDHEN and CDR2 is SYDVKM. CDR3 coding DNA: TGTGCCAGCAGGTCCCTCGTTCGGGGCTATGGCTACACCTTC. Amino acid sequence: CASRSLVRGYGYTF.

The gene calls are TRBV30 and TRBJ1-5, with 7 bases fitting TRBD1. CDR1 and CDR2 from the germline V gene are GTSNPN and SVGIG (reference sequence). The CDR3 consists of 14 residues. Unmatched junction bases numbered 7, after V lost 0 bases and J lost 8 bases. The CDR3 protein is CAWSVGQVIEPQHF. CDR3 nucleotides: TGTGCCTGGAGTGTTGGACAGGTTATCGAGCCCCAGCATTTT.

This chain connects TRBV29-1 to TRBJ1-2, with 7 bases lining up with TRBD1. V was pared by 0 bases and J by 2 bases, with 3 bases of the junction left unmatched. From germline, CDR1 is SQVTM and CDR2 ANQGSEA. The CDR3 is made up of 14 amino acids. In nucleotides, the CDR3 is TGCAGCGTTGAAGAAGGGGGCTGGAACTATGGCTACACCTTC. Its protein is CSVEEGGWNYGYTF.

The CDR3 DNA is TGTGCCAGCAGTGACTGGACAGGGTCGAACCCTGAGACCCAGTACTTC. Amino acid sequence: CASSDWTGSNPETQYF. The J gene is TRBJ2-5, the V gene TRBV27; 8 bases line up with TRBD1. CDR1 MNHEY and CDR2 SMNVEV come from the germline V gene (reference sequence). With V trimmed by 5 bases and J by 5 bases, 13 bases remained unmatched. The CDR3 extends over 16 amino acids.